This T cell receptor beta chain is drawn from a study of human T cells and chemical hapten exposure. TCRdb analysed the RACE reads with MiXCR anew, one entry per CDR3 protein. The sample yields some 57,000 distinct CDR3 sequences, roughly 9% seen once. As to time point: pre-sensitization, week 0. Noted treatment: therapeutic diphenylcyclopropenone sensitization with weekly scalp DPC. The authors' total RNA extraction used unfractionated whole blood. With 0 bases removed from V and 9 bases from J, the gap between germline ends came to 12 bases. CDR1 and CDR2 from the germline V gene are MNHEY and SMNVEV (reference sequence). The CDR3 sequence is 15 residues long.

The source was whole blood, collected in connection with sensitization to the hapten diphenylcyclopropenone (DPC). The clonotype comes from a woman aged 25 to 39 with alopecia areata. Some clones in this sample may be carry-over from other donors' samples. The V call is TRBV27, the J call TRBJ1-6; D is undetermined. CDR3 sequence reads: CASSLSWEVGSPLHF. The CDR3 bases are TGTGCCAGCAGTTTATCTTGGGAGGTTGGTTCACCCCTCCACTTT.